This TCR beta chain was documented in a study of brain T cells in children with intractable seizures. The repertoire was sequenced with immunoSEQ multiplex PCR; TCRdb's copy has only in-frame clones and lacks some. The table lists under 45,000 clones, about 93% of them singletons. The sequenced cases were selected for having the highest brain T cell transcript signatures. Pre-surgery treatment included at least one anti-epileptic drug. Findings and limits, study-wide: Pre-surgery blood may have been undersampled, hiding some clones.

The length of the CDR3 is 12 residues. V lost 2 bases and J lost 5, with 6 bases in between. Germline V CDR1 and CDR2: LGHNT, FRNRAP. A note on this clone: The antigen remains unidentified.

The sequence was collected from a girl aged 2-10 years with tuberous sclerosis and intractable seizures. The V and J genes are TRBV12-5 and TRBJ2-5; D unresolved. The sample consisted of peripheral blood, taken at surgery. DNA of the CDR3: TGTGCTAGTGGTTTGCTAACCGAGACCCAGTACTTC. Amino acid sequence: CASGLLTETQYF.